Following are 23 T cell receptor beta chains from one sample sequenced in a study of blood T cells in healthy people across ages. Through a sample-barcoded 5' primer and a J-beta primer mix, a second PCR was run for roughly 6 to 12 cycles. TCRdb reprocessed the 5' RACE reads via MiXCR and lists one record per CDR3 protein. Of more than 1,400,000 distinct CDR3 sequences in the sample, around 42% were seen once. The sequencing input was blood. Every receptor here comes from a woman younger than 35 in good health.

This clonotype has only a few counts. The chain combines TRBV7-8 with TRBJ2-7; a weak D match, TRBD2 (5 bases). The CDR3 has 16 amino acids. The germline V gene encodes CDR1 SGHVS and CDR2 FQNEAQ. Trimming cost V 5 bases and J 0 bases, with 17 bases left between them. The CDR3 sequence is CASSRLAAGRSYEQYF. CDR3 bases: TGTGCCAGCAGCCGTCTGGCCGCGGGTCGCTCCTACGAGCAGTACTTC.

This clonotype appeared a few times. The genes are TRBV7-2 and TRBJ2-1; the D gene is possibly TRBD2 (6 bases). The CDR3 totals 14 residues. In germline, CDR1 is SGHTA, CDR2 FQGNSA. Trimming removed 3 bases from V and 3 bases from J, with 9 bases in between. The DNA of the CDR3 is TGTGCCAGCAGCTTGACTAGTCGCTACAATGAGCAGTTCTTC. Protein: CASSLTSRYNEQFF. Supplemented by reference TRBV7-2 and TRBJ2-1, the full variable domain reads GAGVSQSPSNKVTEKGKDVELRCDPISGHTALYWYRQSLGQGLEFLIYFQGNSAPDKSGLPSDRFSAERTGGSVSTLTIQRTQQEDSAVYLCASSLTSRYNEQFFGPGTRLTVL.

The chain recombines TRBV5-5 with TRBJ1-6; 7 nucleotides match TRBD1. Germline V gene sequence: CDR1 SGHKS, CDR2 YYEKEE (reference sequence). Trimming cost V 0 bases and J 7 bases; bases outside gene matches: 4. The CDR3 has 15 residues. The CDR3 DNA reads TGTGCCAGCAGCTTGGCCGGGACAGTAAATTCACCCCTCCACTTT. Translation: CASSLAGTVNSPLHF.

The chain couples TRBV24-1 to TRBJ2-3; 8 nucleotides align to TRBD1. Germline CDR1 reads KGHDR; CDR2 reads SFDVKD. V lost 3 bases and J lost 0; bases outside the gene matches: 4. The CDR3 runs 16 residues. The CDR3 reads CATSDPGQASTDTQYF. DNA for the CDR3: TGTGCCACCAGTGATCCGGGACAGGCTAGCACAGATACGCAGTATTTT.

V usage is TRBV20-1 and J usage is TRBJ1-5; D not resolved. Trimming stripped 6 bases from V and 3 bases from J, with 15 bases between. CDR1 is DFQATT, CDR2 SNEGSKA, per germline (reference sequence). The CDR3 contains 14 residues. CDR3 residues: CSAPSAALNQPQHF. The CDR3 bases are TGCAGTGCCCCAAGTGCGGCCCTCAATCAGCCCCAGCATTTT.

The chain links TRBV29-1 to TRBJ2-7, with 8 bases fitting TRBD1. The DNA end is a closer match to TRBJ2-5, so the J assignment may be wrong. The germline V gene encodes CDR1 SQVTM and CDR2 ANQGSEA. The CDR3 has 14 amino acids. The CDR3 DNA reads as TGCAGCGTTGAAGAGTTTGCAGGGGGCGAGACCCAGTACTTC. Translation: CSVEEFAGGETQYF.

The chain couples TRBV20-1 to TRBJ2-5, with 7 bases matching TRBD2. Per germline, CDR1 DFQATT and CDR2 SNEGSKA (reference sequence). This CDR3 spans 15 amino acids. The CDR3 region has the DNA TGCAGCACCATCGGAGCGAGCGGGATTCAAGAGACCCAGTACTTC. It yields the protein CSTIGASGIQETQYF.

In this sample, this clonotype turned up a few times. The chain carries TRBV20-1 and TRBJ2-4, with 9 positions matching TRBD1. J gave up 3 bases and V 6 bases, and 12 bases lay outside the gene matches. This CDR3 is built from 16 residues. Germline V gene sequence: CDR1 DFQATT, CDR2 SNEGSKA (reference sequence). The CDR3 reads CSASPGDRANKNIQYF. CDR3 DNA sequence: TGCAGTGCCTCTCCTGGGGACAGGGCGAACAAAAACATTCAGTACTTC.

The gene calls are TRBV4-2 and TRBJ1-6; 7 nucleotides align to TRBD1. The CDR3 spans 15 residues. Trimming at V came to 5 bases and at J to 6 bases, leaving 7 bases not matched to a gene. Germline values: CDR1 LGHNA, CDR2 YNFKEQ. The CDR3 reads CASSKGTEGNSPLHF. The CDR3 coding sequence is TGTGCCAGCAGCAAAGGGACAGAAGGTAATTCACCCCTCCACTTT.

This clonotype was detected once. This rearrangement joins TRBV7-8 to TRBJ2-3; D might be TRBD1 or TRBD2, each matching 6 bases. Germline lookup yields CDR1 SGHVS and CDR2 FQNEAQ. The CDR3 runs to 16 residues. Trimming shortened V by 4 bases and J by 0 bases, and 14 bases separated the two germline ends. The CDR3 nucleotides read TGTGCCAGCAGCTCAAGGGGGGCTCCTAGCACAGATACGCAGTATTTT. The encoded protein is CASSSRGAPSTDTQYF.

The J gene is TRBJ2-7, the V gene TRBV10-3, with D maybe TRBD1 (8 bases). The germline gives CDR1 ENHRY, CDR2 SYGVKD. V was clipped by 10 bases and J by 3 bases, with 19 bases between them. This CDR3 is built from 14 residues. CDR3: CASRGGQVLYEQYF. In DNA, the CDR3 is TGTGCCAGTAGGGGGGGACAGGTTCTCTACGAGCAGTACTTC.

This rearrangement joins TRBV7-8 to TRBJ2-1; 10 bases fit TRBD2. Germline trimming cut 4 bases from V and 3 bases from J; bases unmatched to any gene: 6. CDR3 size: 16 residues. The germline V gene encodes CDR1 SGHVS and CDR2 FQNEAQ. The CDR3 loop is CASSSTSGYNYNEQFF. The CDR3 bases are TGTGCCAGCAGCTCGACTAGCGGGTATAACTACAATGAGCAGTTCTTC.

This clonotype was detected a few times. This CDR3 reads CASSLRNFGETQYF. CDR3 bases: TGTGCCAGCAGTTTGAGAAATTTTGGAGAGACCCAGTACTTC. This chain uses TRBV27 with TRBJ2-5; no clear D. Germline V gene sequence: CDR1 MNHEY, CDR2 SMNVEV (reference sequence). Trimming left V 3 bases short and J 4 bases short, with 12 bases between. The CDR3 is 14 amino acids.

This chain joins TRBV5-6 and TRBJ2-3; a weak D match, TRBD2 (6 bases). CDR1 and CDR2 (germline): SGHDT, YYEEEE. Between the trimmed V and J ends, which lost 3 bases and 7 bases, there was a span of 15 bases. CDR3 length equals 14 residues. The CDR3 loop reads CASSSDGGANTQYF. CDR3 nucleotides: TGTGCCAGCAGCTCGGACGGAGGGGCGAATACGCAGTATTTT.

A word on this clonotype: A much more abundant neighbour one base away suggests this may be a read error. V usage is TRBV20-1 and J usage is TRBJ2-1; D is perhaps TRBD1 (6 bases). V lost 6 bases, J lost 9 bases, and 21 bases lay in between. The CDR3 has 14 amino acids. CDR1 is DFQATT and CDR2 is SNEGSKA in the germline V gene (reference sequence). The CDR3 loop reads CSALGPLGASEQFF. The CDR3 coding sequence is TGCAGTGCCCTGGGCCCCTTGGGGGCCAGTGAGCAGTTCTTC.

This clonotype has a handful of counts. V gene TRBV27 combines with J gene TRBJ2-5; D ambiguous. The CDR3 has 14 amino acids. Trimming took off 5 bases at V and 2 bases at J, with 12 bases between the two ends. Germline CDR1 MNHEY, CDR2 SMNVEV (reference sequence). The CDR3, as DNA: TGTGCCAGCAGTGTCCGACGGACGCAAGAGACCCAGTACTTC. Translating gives CASSVRRTQETQYF.

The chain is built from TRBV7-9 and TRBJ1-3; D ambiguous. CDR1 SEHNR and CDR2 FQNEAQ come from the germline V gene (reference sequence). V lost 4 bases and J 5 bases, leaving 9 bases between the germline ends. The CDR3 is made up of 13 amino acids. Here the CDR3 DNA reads TGTGCCAGCAGCTGCCAGCCACGAAACACCATATATTTT. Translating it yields CASSCQPRNTIYF.

The DNA of the CDR3 is TGTGCCAGCAGGGGACTAGGAATCGACGAGCAGTACTTC. It encodes CASRGLGIDEQYF. The V call is TRBV28, the J call TRBJ2-7; the match to TRBD2 covers 8 bases. Losses at the gene ends were 6 bases for V and 5 bases for J; bases not matched to a gene: 6. The CDR3 length is 13 residues. CDR1 MDHEN and CDR2 SYDVKM come from the germline V gene.

CDR3 protein: CASSIHEGREGTDTQYF. The CDR3 nucleotides read TGTGCCAGCAGCATCCACGAGGGCAGGGAGGGCACAGATACGCAGTATTTT. V and J are TRBV7-8 and TRBJ2-3; the D gene is possibly TRBD2 (6 bases). The CDR3 runs to 17 residues. V was clipped by 5 bases and J by 1 base, with 19 bases between them. Looked up from germline, CDR1 is SGHVS and CDR2 is FQNEAQ.

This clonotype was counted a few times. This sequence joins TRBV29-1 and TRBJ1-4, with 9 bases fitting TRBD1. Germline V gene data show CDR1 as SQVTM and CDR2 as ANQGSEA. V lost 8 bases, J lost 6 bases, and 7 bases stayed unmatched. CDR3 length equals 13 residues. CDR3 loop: CSTTDRGDEKLFF. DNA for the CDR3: TGCAGCACCACCGACAGGGGGGATGAAAAACTGTTTTTT.

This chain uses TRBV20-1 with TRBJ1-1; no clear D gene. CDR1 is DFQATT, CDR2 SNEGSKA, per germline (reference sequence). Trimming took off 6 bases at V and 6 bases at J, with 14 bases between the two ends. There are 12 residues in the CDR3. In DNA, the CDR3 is TGCAGTGCAACGACCCTGGACGCTGAAGCTTTCTTT. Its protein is CSATTLDAEAFF.

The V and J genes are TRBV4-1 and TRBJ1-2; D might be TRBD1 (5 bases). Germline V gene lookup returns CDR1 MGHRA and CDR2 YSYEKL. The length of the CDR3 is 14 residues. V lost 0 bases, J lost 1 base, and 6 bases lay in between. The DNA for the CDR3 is TGCGCCAGCAGCCAAGACAGGGTTAACTATGGCTACACCTTC. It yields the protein CASSQDRVNYGYTF.

CDR3 residues: CSVVLPGTVETQYF. The CDR3 DNA is TGCAGCGTTGTTCTTCCCGGGACTGTCGAGACCCAGTACTTC. The chain couples TRBV29-1 to TRBJ2-5; D might be TRBD2 (6 bases). Trimming removed 4 bases from V and 5 bases from J, with 17 bases in between. This CDR3 is built from 14 residues. Germline values: CDR1 SQVTM, CDR2 ANQGSEA. Variable domain in full (rest from reference TRBV29-1 and TRBJ2-5): SAVISQKPSRDICQRGTSLTIQCQVDSQVTMMFWYRQQPGQSLTLIATANQGSEATYESGFVIDKFPISRPNLTFSTLTVSNMSPEDSSIYLCSVVLPGTVETQYFGPGTRLLVL.